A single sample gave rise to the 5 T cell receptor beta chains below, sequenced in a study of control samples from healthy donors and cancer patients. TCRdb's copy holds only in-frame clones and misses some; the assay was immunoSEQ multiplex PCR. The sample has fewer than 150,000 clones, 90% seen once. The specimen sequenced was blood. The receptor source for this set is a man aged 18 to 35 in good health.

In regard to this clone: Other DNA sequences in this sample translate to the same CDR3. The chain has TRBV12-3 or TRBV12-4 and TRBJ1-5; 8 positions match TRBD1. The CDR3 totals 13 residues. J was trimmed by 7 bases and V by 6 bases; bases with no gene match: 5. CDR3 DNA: TGTGCCAGCAGCACAGGGGGAGGCCAGCCCCAGCATTTT. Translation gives CASSTGGGQPQHF.

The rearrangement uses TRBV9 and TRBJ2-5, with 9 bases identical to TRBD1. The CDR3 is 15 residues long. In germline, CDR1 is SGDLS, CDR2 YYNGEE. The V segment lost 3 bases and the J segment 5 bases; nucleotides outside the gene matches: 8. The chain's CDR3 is CASSDGTGKEETQYF. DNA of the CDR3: TGTGCCAGCAGCGACGGGACAGGGAAGGAGGAGACCCAGTACTTC.

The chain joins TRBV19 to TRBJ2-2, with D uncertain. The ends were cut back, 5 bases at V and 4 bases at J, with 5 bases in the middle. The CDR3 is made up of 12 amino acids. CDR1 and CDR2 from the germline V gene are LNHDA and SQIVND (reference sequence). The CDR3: CASSQSTGELFF. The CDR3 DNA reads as TGTGCCAGTAGTCAGTCCACCGGGGAGCTGTTTTTT.

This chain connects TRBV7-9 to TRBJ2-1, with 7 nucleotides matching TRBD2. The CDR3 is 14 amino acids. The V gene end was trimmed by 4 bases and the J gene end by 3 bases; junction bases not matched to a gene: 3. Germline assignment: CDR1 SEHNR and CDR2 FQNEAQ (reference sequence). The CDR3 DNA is TGTGCCAGCAGCTCGACTAGCTTCTACAATGAGCAGTTCTTC. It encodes CASSSTSFYNEQFF.

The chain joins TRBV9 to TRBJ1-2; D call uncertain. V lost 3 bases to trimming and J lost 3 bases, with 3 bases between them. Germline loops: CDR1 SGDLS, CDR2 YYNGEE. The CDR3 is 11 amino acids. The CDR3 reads CASSADYGYTF. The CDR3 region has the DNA TGTGCCAGCAGCGCTGACTATGGCTACACCTTC.